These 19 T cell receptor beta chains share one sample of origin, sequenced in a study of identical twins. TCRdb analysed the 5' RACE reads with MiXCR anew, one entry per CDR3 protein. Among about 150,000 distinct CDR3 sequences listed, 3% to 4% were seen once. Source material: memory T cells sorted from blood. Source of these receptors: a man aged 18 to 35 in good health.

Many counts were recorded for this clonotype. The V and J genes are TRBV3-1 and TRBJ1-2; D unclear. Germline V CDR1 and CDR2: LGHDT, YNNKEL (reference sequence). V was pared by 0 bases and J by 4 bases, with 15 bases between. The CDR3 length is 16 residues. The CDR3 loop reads CASSQEPRIGTYGYTF. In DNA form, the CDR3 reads TGTGCCAGCAGCCAAGAGCCCCGAATTGGTACCTATGGCTACACCTTC.

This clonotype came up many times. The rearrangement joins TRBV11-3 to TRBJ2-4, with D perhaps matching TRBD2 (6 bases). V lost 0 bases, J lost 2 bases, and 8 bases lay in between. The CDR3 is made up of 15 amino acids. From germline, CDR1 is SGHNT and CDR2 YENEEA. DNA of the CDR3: TGTGCCAGCAGCTTAGAGGGCGGGACCAAAAACATTCAGTACTTC. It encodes CASSLEGGTKNIQYF.

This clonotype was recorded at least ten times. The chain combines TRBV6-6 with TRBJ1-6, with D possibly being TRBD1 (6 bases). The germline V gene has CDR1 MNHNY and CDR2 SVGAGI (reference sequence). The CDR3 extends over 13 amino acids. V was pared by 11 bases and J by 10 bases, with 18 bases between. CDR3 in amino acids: CAGAHREGSPLHF. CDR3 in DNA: TGTGCCGGGGCCCACAGGGAAGGCTCACCCCTCCACTTT.

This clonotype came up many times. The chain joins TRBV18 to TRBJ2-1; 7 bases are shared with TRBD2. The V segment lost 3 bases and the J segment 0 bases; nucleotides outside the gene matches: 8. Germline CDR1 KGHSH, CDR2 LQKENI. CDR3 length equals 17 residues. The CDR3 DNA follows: TGTGCCAGCTCACCGGGAGGGAGAGGGGTCTCCTACAATGAGCAGTTCTTC. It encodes CASSPGGRGVSYNEQFF.

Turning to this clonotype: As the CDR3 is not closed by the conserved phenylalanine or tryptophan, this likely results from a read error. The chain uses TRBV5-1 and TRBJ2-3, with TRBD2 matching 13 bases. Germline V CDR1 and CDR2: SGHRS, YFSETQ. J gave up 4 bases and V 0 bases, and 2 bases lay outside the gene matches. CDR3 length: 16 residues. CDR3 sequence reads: CASSLDGLAGADTQYN. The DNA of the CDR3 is TGCGCCAGCAGCTTGGATGGACTAGCGGGAGCAGATACGCAGTATAAT.

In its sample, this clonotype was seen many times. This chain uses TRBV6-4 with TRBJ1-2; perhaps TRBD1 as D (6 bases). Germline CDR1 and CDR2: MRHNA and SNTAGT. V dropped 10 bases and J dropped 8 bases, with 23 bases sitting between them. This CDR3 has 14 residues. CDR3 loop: CATQAPRGHEGYTF. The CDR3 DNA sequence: TGTGCCACCCAGGCCCCTCGGGGGCATGAAGGCTACACCTTC.

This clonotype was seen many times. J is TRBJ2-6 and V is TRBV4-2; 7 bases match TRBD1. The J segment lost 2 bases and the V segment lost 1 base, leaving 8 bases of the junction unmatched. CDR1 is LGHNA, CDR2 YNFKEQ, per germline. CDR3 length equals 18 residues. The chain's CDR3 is CASSQGTGISAGANVLTF. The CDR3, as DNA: TGTGCCAGCAGCCAAGGGACAGGCATTTCTGCTGGGGCCAACGTCCTGACTTTC.

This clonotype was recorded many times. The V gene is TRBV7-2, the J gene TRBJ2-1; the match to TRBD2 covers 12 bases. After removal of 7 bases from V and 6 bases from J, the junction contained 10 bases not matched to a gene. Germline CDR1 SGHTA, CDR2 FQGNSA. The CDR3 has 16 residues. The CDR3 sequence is CASTQAGLAGTNEQFF. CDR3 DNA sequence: TGTGCCAGCACCCAGGCTGGACTAGCGGGGACCAATGAGCAGTTCTTC.

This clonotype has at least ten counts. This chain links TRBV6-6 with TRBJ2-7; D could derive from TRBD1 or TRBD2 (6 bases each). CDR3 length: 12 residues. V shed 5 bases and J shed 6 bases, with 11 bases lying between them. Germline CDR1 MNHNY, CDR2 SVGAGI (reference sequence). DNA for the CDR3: TGTGCCAGCAGTCCGGGGGCGATCGAGCAGTACTTC. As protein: CASSPGAIEQYF.

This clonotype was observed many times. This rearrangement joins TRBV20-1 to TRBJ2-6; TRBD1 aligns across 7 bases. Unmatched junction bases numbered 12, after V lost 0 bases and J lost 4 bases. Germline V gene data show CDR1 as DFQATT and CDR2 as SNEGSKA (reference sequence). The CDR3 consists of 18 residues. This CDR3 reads CSARETELRGRGANVLTF. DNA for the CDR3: TGCAGTGCTAGAGAGACAGAACTGAGGGGGCGCGGGGCCAACGTCCTGACTTTC.

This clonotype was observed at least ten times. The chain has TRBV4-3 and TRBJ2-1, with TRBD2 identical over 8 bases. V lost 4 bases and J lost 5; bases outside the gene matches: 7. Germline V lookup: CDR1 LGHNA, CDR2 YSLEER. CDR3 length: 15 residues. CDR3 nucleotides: TGCGCCAGCAGCCTGGGGCTAGCGGGCAACAATGAGCAGTTCTTC. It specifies CASSLGLAGNNEQFF.

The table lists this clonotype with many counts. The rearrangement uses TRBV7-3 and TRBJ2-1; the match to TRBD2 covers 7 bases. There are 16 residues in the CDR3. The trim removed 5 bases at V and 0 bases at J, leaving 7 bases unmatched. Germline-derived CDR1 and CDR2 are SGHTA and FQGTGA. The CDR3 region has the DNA TGTGCCAGCAGCGTAGGGAGCGGGGACTCCTACAATGAGCAGTTCTTC. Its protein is CASSVGSGDSYNEQFF.

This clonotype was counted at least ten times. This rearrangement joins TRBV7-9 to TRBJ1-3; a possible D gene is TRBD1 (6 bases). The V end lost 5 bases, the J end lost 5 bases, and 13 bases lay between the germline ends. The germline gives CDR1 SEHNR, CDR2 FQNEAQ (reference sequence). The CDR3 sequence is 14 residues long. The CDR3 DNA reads TGTGCCAGCAGCCCCAGCGGGGGGCGAAACACCATATATTTT. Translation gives CASSPSGGRNTIYF.

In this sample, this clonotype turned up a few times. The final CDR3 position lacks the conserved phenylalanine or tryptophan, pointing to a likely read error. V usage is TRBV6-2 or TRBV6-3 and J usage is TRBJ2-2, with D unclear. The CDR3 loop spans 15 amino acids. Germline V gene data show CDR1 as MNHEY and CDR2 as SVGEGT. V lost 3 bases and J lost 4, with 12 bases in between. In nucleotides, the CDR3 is TGTGCCAGCAGTTATGGTCCGCTTTCCACCGGGGAGCTGTTTTCT. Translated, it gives CASSYGPLSTGELFS.

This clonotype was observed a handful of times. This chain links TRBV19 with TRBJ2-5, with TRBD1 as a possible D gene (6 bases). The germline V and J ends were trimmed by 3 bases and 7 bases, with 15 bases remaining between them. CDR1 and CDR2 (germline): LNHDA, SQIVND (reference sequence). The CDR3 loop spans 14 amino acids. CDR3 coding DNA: TGTGCCAGTAGTATGAATTCACAACAGGGGACCCAGTACTTC. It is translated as CASSMNSQQGTQYF.

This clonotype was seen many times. The CDR3 is CASSHSSGEQYV. The CDR3 nucleotides read TGTGCCAGCAGCCATTCATCCGGCGAGCAGTACGTC. V and J are TRBV3-1 and TRBJ2-7, with D uncertain. There are 12 residues in the CDR3. Germline CDR1 and CDR2: LGHDT and YNNKEL (reference sequence). Trimming left V 3 bases short and J 6 bases short, with 9 bases between.

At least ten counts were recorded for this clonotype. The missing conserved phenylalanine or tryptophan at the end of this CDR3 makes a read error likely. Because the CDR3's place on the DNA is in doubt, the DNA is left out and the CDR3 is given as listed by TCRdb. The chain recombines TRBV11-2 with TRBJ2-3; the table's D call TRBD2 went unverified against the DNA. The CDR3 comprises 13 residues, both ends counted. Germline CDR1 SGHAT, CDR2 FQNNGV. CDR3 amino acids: CASSRLAGGPVRY.

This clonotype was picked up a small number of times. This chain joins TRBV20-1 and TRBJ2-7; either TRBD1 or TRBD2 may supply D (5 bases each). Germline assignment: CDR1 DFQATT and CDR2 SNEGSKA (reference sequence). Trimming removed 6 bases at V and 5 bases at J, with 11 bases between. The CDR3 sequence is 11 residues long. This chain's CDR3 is CSATWDHEQYF. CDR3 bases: TGCAGTGCAACCTGGGACCACGAGCAGTACTTC.

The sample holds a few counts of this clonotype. CDR3 sequence (DNA): TGCAGTGCGACGAACCGACCGACGGGTCTGAGGGAGACCCAGTACTTC. Amino acids: CSATNRPTGLRETQYF. V gene TRBV20-1 combines with J gene TRBJ2-5; no reliable D call. Germline CDR1 and CDR2: DFQATT and SNEGSKA (reference sequence). Trimming shortened V by 6 bases and J by 5 bases, and 25 bases separated the two germline ends. The CDR3 spans 16 residues.